Listed below are T cell receptor beta chains from one sample, sequenced in a study of T cell repertoires in aging, cancer and after chemotherapy. From the multiplex PCR reads, TCRdb called clonotypes with MiXCR, one entry per CDR3 protein. The sample has over 6,500 distinct CDR3 sequences, about 50% seen once. What was sequenced was blood. These receptors came from a human donor with a solid tumor. Both conserved end residues are part of each CDR3. The D gene is left open where the match is weak. Rows may omit the clone size; those that give it use once, few, many or a size class.

d_call	v_call	j_call	clone_size	cdr3_aa	cdr3_nt
.	TRBV7-6	TRBJ2-1	.	CASSLVSVGALDEQFF	TGTGCCAGCAGCTTAGTATCGGTCGGGGCCCTCGATGAGCAGTTCTTC
TRBD2	TRBV6-1	TRBJ2-7	.	CASSDTGTSYYEQYF	TGTGCCAGCAGTGATACCGGGACTAGCTACTACGAGCAGTACTTC
TRBD2	TRBV20-1	TRBJ2-3	.	CSARVLAVTQYF	TGCAGTGCTAGGGTCCTAGCGGTTACGCAGTATTTT
.	TRBV19	TRBJ1-6	few	CASSISGTNSPLHF	TGTGCCAGTAGTATTTCCGGGACCAATTCACCCCTCCACTTT
.	TRBV27	TRBJ2-7	.	CASSLSRAASYEQYF	TGTGCCAGCAGTTTATCTCGAGCAGCCTCCTACGAGCAGTACTTC
.	TRBV6-5	TRBJ1-4	.	CASSSPGPEKLFF	TGTGCCAGCAGTTCACCGGGACCTGAAAAACTGTTTTTT
TRBD2	TRBV11-2	TRBJ2-7	.	CASSLEGRLAGGYEQYF	TGTGCCAGCAGCTTAGAGGGTCGACTAGCGGGAGGTTACGAGCAGTACTTC
.	TRBV28	TRBJ1-1	once	CASSLGGQGSEAFF	TGTGCCAGCAGTTTAGGAGGTCAGGGATCCGAAGCTTTCTTT
.	TRBV27	TRBJ1-1	.	CASSLTRGALRCFF	TGTGCCAGCAGTTTGACTCGGGGGGCGCTTAGATGCTTCTTT
TRBD2	TRBV6-5	TRBJ2-2	few	CASSSAGANTGELFF	TGTGCCAGCAGTTCAGCGGGAGCGAACACCGGGGAGCTGTTTTTT
.	TRBV15	TRBJ1-5	few	CATSRDSHQPQHF	TGTGCCACCAGCAGAGATTCCCATCAGCCCCAGCATTTT
.	TRBV7-2	TRBJ1-3	.	CASSFGTFDTIYF	TGTGCCAGCAGCTTCGGGACGTTCGACACCATATATTTT
TRBD1	TRBV5-6	TRBJ1-5	few	CASSFGTGPQHF	TGTGCCAGCAGCTTCGGGACAGGTCCCCAGCATTTT
.	TRBV27	TRBJ2-7	few	CASSLWGRASYEQYF	TGTGCCAGCAGTTTGTGGGGGCGGGCCTCCTACGAGCAGTACTTC
.	TRBV10-3	TRBJ1-1	.	CAIRGVSYTEAFF	TGTGCCATCAGGGGTGTATCATACACTGAAGCTTTCTTT
TRBD1	TRBV12-3/TRBV12-4	TRBJ1-3	few	CASNDRGRDTIYF	TGTGCCAGCAACGACAGGGGGCGGGACACCATATATTTT
.	TRBV6-1	TRBJ2-1	.	CASTFSGRNNEQFF	TGTGCCAGCACATTTTCCGGGAGAAACAATGAGCAGTTCTTC
.	TRBV5-6	TRBJ2-7	.	CASISRRAAAYEQYF	TGTGCCAGCATATCTCGGAGGGCTGCAGCCTACGAGCAGTACTTC
.	TRBV7-9	TRBJ1-2	.	CASSDSGHYGYTF	TGTGCCAGCAGCGACAGCGGCCACTATGGCTACACCTTC
.	TRBV28	TRBJ1-4	.	CASSGSTTTNEKLFF	TGTGCCAGCAGTGGTTCGACAACAACTAATGAAAAACTGTTTTTT
TRBD1	TRBV6-5	TRBJ1-2	.	CASSYSPGQGKGYYGYTF	TGTGCCAGCAGTTACTCCCCAGGACAGGGGAAGGGTTACTATGGCTACACCTTC
.	TRBV20-1	TRBJ1-2	.	CSAGEIRYGYTF	TGCAGTGCGGGGGAGATTAGGTATGGCTACACCTTC
TRBD1	TRBV29-1	TRBJ2-2	few	CSVEGTGVTGELFF	TGCAGCGTTGAAGGGACAGGGGTCACCGGGGAGCTGTTTTTT
.	TRBV28	TRBJ1-2	.	CASSRHDYGYTF	TGTGCCAGCAGTCGACATGACTATGGCTACACCTTC
TRBD2	TRBV20-1	TRBJ2-7	.	CSARGREGPYEQYF	TGCAGTGCTAGAGGGCGGGAGGGCCCCTACGAGCAGTACTTC
.	TRBV7-9	TRBJ1-2	.	CASSLAAAGLVGYTF	TGTGCCAGCAGCTTAGCGGCGGCAGGGCTTGTTGGCTACACCTTC
.	TRBV29-1	TRBJ2-2	.	CSAEGSNANTGELFF	TGCAGCGCCGAGGGGTCGAACGCGAACACCGGGGAGCTGTTTTTT
.	TRBV10-3	TRBJ1-3	.	CAISVPVGGSDGNTIYF	TGTGCCATCAGTGTCCCCGTTGGGGGTTCTGATGGAAACACCATATATTTT
TRBD1	TRBV29-1	TRBJ1-5	few	CSVPGTGTVNQPQHF	TGCAGCGTTCCAGGGACAGGGACGGTGAATCAGCCCCAGCATTTT
TRBD1	TRBV28	TRBJ1-1	.	CASSPGQGWHTEAFF	TGTGCCAGCAGTCCAGGACAGGGGTGGCACACTGAAGCTTTCTTT
.	TRBV28	TRBJ2-1	.	CASSLGSIPRGSGDEQFF	TGTGCCAGCAGTCTAGGATCGATTCCGAGGGGATCGGGGGATGAGCAGTTCTTC
.	TRBV6-5	TRBJ1-1	.	CASSYSRGMGYTEAFF	TGTGCCAGCAGTTACTCGAGGGGGATGGGGTACACTGAAGCTTTCTTT
.	TRBV7-9	TRBJ1-1	.	CASSLAAGRGEAFF	TGTGCCAGCAGCTTAGCGGCAGGGAGGGGTGAAGCTTTCTTT
.	TRBV12-3/TRBV12-4	TRBJ1-2	.	CASSLGSQHLYQDGYTF	TGTGCCAGCAGTTTGGGCAGTCAGCACCTCTACCAAGATGGCTACACCTTC